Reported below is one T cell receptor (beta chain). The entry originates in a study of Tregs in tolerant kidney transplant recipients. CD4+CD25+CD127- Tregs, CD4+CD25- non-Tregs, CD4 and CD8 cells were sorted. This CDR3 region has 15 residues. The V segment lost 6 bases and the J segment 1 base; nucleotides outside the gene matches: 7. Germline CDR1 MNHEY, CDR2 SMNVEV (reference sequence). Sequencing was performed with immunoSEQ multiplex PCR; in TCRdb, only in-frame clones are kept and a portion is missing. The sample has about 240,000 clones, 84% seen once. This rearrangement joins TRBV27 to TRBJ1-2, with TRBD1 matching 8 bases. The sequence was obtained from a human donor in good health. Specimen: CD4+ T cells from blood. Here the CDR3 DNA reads TGTGCCAGCAGAACGACAGGGGCAATTAACTATGGCTACACCTTC. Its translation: CASRTTGAINYGYTF.